This T cell receptor beta chain was identified in a study of T-cell reconstitution after alpha-beta-depleted transplantation in children. Unique molecular identifiers were incorporated during preparation of the TCRbeta library. TCRdb recomputed calls from the PCR reads with MiXCR, one row per CDR3 protein. The sample has some 200,000 distinct CDR3 sequences; more than 7.5% are singletons. This clonotype was recorded at least ten times. The sample here was PBMCs from the stem cell graft donor, taken from the stem cell graft. The receptor's source is a human donor who donated a stem cell graft to a child with SCID.

CDR3 loop: CSARGRPIYNEQFF. In DNA, the CDR3 is TGCAGTGCGCGGGGGCGCCCGATCTACAATGAGCAGTTCTTC. The rearrangement uses TRBV20-1 and TRBJ2-1; possible D gene TRBD2, 7 bases. V dropped 6 bases and J dropped 3 bases, with 15 bases sitting between them. Germline lookup yields CDR1 DFQATT and CDR2 SNEGSKA (reference sequence). The CDR3 length is 14 residues.